This TCR beta chain was captured in a study of blood T cell repertoires in COVID-19. Libraries were prepared by immunoSEQ multiplex PCR; TCRdb keeps only in-frame clonotypes and omits some of them. The repertoire holds about 300,000 clones, with roughly 90% as singletons. Unmatched junction bases numbered 15, after V lost 6 bases and J lost 4 bases. Germline assignment: CDR1 MNHEY and CDR2 SMNVEV (reference sequence). This CDR3 comprises 18 residues. The TCR was taken from a man aged 18 to 30 with active or convalescent COVID-19. Sequences were obtained from peripheral blood. The V call is TRBV27, the J call TRBJ2-1; TRBD1 matches at 10 bases. The CDR3 DNA reads TGTGCCAGCAGACCCCTGGACAGGGGGGCCTTAGGGTACAATGAGCAGTTCTTC. It translates to CASRPLDRGALGYNEQFF.